This T cell receptor beta chain was obtained from a study of OX40 agonist ivuxolimab in advanced cancers. Study overall: Across the patients, intravenous ivuxolimab was delivered every 2 weeks at 0.01 to 10 mg/kg.

Measured with immunoSEQ multiplex PCR; TCRdb has only the in-frame clones, and not every one. The data show about 79,000 clones, 92% seen once. Study outcomes and limitations: Among some nonresponders, normalized T-cell clonal expansion was also low. Compared with CD4+, CD8+ T cells on average had more expanded clones.

Notes on this clone: Antigen specificity is unknown.

The CDR3 has 15 residues. J was trimmed by 7 bases and V by 3 bases; bases with no gene match: 8. Germline V gene lookup returns CDR1 LNHDA and CDR2 SQIVND (reference sequence). This receptor was taken from an adult with an advanced solid tumor such as melanoma, head and neck, liver or kidney cancer. This material consisted of CD4+ or CD8+ T cells sorted from blood, taken in a trial of the OX40 agonist ivuxolimab. The gene calls are TRBV19 and TRBJ1-2; 10 nucleotides align to TRBD1. The CDR3 sequence: CASSIPGTGAGGYTF. CDR3 DNA: TGTGCCAGTAGTATCCCCGGGACAGGGGCCGGTGGCTACACCTTC.